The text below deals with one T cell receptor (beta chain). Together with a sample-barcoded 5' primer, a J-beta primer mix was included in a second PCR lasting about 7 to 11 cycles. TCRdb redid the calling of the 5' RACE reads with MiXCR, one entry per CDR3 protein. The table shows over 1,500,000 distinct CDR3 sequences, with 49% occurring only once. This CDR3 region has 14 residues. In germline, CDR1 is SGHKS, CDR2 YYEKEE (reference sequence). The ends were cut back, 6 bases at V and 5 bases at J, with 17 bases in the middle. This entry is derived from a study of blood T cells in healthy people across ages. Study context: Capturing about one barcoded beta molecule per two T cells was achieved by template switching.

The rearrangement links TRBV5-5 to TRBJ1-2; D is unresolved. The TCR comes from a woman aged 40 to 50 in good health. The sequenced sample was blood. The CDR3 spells CASTSAGRIYGYTF. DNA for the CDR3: TGTGCCAGCACCTCAGCCGGGAGGATTTATGGCTACACCTTC.